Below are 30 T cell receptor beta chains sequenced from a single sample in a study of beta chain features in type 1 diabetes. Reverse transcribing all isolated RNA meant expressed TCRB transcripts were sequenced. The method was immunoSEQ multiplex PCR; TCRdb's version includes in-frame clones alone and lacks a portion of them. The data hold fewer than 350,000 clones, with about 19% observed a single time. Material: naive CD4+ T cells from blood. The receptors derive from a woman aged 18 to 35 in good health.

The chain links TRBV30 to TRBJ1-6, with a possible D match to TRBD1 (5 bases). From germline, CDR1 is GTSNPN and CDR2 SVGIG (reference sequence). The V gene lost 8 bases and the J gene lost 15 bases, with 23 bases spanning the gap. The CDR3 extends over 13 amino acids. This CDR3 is CAARRNLREVLHF. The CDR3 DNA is TGTGCCGCGCGGCGGAACCTCAGGGAAGTCCTCCACTTT.

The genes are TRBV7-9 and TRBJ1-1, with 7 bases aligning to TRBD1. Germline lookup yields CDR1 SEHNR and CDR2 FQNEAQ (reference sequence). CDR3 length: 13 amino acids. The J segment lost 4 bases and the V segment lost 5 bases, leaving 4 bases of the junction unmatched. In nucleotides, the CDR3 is TGTGCCAGCAGCCAGAGACAGGGCACTGAAGCTTTCTTT. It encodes CASSQRQGTEAFF.

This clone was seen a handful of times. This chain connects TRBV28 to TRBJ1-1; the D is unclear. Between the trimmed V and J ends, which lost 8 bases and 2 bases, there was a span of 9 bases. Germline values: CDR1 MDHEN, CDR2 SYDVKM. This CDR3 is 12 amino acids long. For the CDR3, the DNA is TGTGCCAGCGATGAGGCAAACACTGAAGCTTTCTTT. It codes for CASDEANTEAFF.

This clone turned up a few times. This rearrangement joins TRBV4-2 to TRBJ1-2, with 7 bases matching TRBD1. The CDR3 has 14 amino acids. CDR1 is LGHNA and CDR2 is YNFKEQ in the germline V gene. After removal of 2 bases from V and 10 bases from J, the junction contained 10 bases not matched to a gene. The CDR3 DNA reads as TGTGCCAGCAGCCAACGGACAGGCCCCGTAGTCTACACCTTC. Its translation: CASSQRTGPVVYTF.

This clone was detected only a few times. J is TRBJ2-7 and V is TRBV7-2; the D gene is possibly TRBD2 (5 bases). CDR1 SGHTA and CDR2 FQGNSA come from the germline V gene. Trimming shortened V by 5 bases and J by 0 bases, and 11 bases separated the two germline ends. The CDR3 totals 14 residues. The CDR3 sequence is CASSVAGNSYEQYF. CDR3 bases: TGTGCCAGCAGCGTTGCCGGGAACTCCTACGAGCAGTACTTC.

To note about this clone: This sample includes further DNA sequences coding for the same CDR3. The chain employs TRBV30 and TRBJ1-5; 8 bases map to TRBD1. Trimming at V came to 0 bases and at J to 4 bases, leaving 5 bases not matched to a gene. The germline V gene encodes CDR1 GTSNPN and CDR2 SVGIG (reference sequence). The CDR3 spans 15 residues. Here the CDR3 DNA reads TGTGCCTGGAGTGTTCTAGGACAGGGAAATCAGCCCCAGCATTTT. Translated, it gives CAWSVLGQGNQPQHF.

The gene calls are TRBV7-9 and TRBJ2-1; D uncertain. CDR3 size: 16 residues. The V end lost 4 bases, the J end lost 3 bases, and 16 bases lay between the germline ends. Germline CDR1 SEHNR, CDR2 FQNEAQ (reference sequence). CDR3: CASSSTARGNYNEQFF. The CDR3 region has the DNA TGTGCCAGCAGCTCTACGGCTAGAGGAAACTACAATGAGCAGTTCTTC.

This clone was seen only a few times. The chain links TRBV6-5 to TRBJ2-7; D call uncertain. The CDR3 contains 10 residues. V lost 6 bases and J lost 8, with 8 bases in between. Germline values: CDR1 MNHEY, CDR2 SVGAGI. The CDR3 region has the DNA TGTGCCAGCAGACCCGGTAAGCAGTACTTC. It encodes CASRPGKQYF.

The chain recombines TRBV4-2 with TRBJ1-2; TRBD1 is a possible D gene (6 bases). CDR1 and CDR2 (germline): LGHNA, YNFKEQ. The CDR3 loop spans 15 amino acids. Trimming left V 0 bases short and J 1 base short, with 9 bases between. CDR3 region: CASSQERGGNYGYTF. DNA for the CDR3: TGTGCCAGCAGCCAAGAGAGGGGGGGTAACTATGGCTACACCTTC.

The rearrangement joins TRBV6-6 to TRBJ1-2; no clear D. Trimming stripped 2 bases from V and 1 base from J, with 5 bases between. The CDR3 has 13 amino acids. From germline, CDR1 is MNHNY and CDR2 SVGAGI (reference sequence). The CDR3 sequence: CASSYGNNYGYTF. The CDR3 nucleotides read TGTGCCAGCAGTTACGGCAATAACTATGGCTACACCTTC.

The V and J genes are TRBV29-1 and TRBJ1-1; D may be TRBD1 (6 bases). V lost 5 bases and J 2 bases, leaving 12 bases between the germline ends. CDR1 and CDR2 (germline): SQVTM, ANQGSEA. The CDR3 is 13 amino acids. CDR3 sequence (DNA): TGCAGCGTTAGTCGGACAGCCAACACTGAAGCTTTCTTT. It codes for CSVSRTANTEAFF. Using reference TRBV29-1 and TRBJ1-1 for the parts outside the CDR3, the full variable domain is SAVISQKPSRDICQRGTSLTIQCQVDSQVTMMFWYRQQPGQSLTLIATANQGSEATYESGFVIDKFPISRPNLTFSTLTVSNMSPEDSSIYLCSVSRTANTEAFFGQGTRLTVV.

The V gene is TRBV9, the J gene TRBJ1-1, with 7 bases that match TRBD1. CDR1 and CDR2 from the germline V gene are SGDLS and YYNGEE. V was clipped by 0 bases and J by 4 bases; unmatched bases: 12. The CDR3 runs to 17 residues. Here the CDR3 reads CASSVGGTAIFRTEAFF. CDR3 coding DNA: TGTGCCAGCAGCGTAGGTGGGACAGCAATTTTTCGCACTGAAGCTTTCTTT.

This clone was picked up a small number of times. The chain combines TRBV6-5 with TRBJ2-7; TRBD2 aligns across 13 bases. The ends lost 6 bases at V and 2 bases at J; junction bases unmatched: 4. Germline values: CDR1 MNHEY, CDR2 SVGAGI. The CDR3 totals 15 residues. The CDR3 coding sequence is TGTGCCAGCAGGACTAGCGGGAGGCCCACCTACGAGCAGTACTTC. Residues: CASRTSGRPTYEQYF.

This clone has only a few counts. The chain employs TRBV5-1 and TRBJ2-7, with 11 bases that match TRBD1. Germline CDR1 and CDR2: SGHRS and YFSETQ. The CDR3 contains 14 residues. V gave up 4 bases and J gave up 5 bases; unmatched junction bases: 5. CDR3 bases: TGCGCCAGCAGCCCAGGACAGGGGGCGGACGAGCAGTACTTC. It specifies CASSPGQGADEQYF.

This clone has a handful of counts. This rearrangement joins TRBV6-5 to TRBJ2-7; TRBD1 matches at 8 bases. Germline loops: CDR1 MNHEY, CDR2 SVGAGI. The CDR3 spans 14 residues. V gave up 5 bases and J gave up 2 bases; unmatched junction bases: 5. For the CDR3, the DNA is TGTGCCAGCAGTATACAGGGGGGACCCTACGAGCAGTACTTC. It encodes CASSIQGGPYEQYF.

CDR3 in amino acids: CASSRQTDGNTIYF. The CDR3, as DNA: TGTGCCAGCTCGCGACAGACCGATGGAAACACCATATATTTT. This chain uses TRBV18 with TRBJ1-3; D perhaps matches TRBD1 (5 bases). The CDR3 spans 14 residues. CDR1 is KGHSH, CDR2 LQKENI, per germline. Between the trimmed V and J ends, which lost 6 bases and 3 bases, there was a span of 12 bases.

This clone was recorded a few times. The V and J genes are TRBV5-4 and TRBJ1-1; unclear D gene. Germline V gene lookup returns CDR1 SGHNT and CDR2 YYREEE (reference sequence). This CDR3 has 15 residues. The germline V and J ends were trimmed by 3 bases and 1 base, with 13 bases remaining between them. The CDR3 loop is CASSSSSRGNTEAFF. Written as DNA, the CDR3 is TGTGCCAGCAGCTCTTCGTCCCGAGGGAACACTGAAGCTTTCTTT.

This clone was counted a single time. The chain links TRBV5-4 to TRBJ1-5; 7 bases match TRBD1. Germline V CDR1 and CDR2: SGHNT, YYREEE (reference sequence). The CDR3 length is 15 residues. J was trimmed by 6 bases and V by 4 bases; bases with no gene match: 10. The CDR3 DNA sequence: TGTGCCAGCAGCATACCGACAGGGAAGGGTCAGCCCCAGCATTTT. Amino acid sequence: CASSIPTGKGQPQHF.

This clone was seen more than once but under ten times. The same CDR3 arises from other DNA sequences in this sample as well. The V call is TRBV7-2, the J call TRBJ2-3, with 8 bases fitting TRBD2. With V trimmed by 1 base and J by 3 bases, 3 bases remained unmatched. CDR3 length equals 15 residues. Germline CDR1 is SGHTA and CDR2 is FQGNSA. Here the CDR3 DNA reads TGTGCCAGCAGCTTAGATGGCGGGAGGACAGATACGCAGTATTTT. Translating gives CASSLDGGRTDTQYF.

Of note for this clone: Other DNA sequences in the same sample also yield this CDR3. The CDR3 nucleotides read TGCAGTGCTACCGGTGACTATGGCTACACCTTC. Translated, it gives CSATGDYGYTF. The V gene is TRBV20-1, the J gene TRBJ1-2; D is uncertain. With 4 bases removed from V and 3 bases from J, the gap between germline ends came to 6 bases. This CDR3 comprises 11 residues. CDR1 is DFQATT, CDR2 SNEGSKA, per germline (reference sequence).

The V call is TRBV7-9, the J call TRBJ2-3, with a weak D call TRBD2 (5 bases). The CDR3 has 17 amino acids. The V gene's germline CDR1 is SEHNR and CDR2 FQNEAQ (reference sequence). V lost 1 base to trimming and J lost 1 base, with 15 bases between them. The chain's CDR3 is CASSLGAAGRRTDTQYF. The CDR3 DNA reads TGTGCCAGCAGCTTAGGGGCGGCGGGCCGACGCACAGATACGCAGTATTTT.

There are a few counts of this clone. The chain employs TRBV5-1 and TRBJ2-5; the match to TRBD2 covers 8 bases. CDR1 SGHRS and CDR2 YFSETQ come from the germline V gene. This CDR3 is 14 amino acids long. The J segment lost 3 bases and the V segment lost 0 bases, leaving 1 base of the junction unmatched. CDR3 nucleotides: TGCGCCAGCAGCTTGGGTAGCGGGAAAGAGACCCAGTACTTC. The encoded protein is CASSLGSGKETQYF.

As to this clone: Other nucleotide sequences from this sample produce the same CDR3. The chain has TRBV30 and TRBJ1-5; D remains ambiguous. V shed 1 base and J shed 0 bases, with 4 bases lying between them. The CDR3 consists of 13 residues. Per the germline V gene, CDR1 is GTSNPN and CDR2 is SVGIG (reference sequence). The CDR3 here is CAWSGGSNQPQHF. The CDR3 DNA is TGTGCCTGGAGTGGAGGTAGCAATCAGCCCCAGCATTTT.

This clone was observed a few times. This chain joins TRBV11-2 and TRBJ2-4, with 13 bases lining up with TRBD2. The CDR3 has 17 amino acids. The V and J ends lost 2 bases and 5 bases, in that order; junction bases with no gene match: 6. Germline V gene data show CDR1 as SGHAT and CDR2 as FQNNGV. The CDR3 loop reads CASSLQGLAGEQNIQYF. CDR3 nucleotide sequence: TGTGCCAGCAGCTTACAAGGACTAGCGGGAGAGCAAAACATTCAGTACTTC.

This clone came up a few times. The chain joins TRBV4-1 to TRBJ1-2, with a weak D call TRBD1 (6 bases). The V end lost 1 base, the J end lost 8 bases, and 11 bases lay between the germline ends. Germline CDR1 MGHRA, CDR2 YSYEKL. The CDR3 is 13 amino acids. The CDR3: CASSQVGARGYTF. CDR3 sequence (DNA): TGCGCCAGCAGCCAAGTGGGGGCTCGGGGCTACACCTTC.

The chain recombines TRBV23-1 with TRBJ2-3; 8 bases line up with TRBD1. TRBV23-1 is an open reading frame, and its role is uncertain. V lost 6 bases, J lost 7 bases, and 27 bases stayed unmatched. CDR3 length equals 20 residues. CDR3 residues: CASSLYWTGRFYQLPNTQYF. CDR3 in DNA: TGCGCCAGCAGCCTGTACTGGACAGGGCGTTTTTATCAACTCCCAAATACGCAGTATTTT.

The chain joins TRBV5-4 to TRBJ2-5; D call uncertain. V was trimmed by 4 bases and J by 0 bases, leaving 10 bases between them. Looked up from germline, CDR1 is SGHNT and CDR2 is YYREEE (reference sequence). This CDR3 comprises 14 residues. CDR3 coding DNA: TGTGCCAGCAGCCGTAGTGAAAACCAAGAGACCCAGTACTTC. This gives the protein CASSRSENQETQYF.

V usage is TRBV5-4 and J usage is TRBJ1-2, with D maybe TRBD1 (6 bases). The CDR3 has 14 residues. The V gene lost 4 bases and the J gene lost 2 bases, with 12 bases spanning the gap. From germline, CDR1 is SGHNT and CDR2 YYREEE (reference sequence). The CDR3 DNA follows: TGTGCCAGCAGCCCTGGGGGGGCGAACTATGGCTACACCTTC. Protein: CASSPGGANYGYTF. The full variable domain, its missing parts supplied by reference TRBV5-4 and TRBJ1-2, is ETGVTQSPTHLIKTRGQQVTLRCSSQSGHNTVSWYQQALGQGPQFIFQYYREEENGRGNFPPRFSGLQFPNYSSELNVNALELDDSALYLCASSPGGANYGYTFGSGTRLTVV.

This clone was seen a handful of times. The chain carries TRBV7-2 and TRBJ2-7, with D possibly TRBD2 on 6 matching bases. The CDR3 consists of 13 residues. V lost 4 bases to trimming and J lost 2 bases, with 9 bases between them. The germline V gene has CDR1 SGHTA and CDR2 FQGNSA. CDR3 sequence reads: CASSSGLPYEQYF. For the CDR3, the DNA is TGTGCCAGCAGCTCGGGACTCCCCTACGAGCAGTACTTC.

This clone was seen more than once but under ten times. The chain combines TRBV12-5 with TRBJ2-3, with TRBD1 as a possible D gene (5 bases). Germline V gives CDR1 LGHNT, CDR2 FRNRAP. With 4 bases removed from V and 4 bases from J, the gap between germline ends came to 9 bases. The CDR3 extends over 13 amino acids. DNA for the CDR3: TGTGCTAGTGGTTACCAGGGCCCAGATACGCAGTATTTT. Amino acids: CASGYQGPDTQYF.